This T cell receptor beta chain comes out of a study of T-cell memory formation after mild COVID-19. Using its own MiXCR run on the 5' RACE reads, TCRdb lists one record per CDR3 protein. There are about 340,000 distinct CDR3 sequences in the sample; roughly 14% occur only once, and around a fifth lies in the top ten. The sequenced sample was PBMCs or a T cell subset sorted from them (not recorded which). The sequence came from a young man who had mild COVID-19 (a few samples of this study predate the infection). Cell type and time point are not known.

The CDR3 is CASRLAVYTDTQYF. CDR3 in DNA: TGTGCCAGCAGGCTAGCGGTTTACACAGATACGCAGTATTTT. The chain couples TRBV6-2 or TRBV6-3 to TRBJ2-3, with TRBD2 matching over 7 bases. The CDR3 extends over 14 amino acids. V lost 6 bases, J lost 2 bases, and 5 bases stayed unmatched. Germline CDR1 and CDR2: MNHEY and SVGEGT.